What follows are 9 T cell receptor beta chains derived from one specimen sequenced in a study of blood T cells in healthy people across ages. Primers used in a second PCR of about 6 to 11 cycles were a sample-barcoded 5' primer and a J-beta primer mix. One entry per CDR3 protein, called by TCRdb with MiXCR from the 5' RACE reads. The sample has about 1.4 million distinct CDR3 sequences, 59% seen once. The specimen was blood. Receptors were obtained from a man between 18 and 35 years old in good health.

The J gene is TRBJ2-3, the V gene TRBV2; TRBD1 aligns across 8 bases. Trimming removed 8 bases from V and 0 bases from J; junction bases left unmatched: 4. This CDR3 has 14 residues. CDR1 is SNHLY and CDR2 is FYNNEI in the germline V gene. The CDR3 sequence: CASVWTGSTDTQYF. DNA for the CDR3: TGTGCCAGCGTCTGGACAGGGAGCACAGATACGCAGTATTTT.

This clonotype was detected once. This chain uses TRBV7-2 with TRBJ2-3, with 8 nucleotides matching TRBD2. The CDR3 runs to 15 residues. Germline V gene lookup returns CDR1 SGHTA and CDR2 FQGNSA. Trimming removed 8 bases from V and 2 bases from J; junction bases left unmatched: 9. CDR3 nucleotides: TGTGCCAGCTACCCTTCGGGGGGGGTCACAGATACGCAGTATTTT. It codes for CASYPSGGVTDTQYF. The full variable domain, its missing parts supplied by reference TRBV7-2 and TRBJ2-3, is GAGVSQSPSNKVTEKGKDVELRCDPISGHTALYWYRQSLGQGLEFLIYFQGNSAPDKSGLPSDRFSAERTGGSVSTLTIQRTQQEDSAVYLCASYPSGGVTDTQYFGPGTRLTVL.

The CDR3 nucleotides are TGTGCCAGCAGCTTAGGATTCGCTAGCTCCTACGAGCAGTACTTC. Its protein is CASSLGFASSYEQYF. The chain couples TRBV7-2 to TRBJ2-7; D unclear. With 1 base removed from V and 0 bases from J, the gap between germline ends came to 10 bases. Looked up from germline, CDR1 is SGHTA and CDR2 is FQGNSA. This CDR3 comprises 15 residues.

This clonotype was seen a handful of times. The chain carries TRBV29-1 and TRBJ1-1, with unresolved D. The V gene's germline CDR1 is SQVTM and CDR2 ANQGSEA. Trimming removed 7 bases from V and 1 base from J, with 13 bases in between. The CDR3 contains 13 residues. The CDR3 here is CSAEGGENTEAFF. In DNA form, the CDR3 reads TGCAGCGCCGAAGGTGGGGAGAACACTGAAGCTTTCTTT.

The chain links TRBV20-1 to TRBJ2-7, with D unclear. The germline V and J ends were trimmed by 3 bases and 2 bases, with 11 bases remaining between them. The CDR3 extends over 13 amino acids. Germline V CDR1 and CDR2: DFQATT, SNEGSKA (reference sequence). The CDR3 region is CSASPFDPYEQYF. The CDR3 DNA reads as TGCAGTGCTAGCCCCTTCGACCCCTACGAGCAGTACTTC.

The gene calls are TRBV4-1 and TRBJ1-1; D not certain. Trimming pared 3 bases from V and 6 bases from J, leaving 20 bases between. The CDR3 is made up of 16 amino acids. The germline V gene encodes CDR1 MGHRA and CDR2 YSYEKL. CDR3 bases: TGCGCCAGCAGCCAGGGTTCTTACACGGACGCGGCTGAAGCTTTCTTT. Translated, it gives CASSQGSYTDAAEAFF.

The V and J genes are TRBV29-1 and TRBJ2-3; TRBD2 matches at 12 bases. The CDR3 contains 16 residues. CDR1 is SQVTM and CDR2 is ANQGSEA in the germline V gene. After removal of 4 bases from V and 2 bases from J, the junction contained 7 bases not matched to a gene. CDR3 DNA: TGCAGCGTTGGTTGGGGGACTAGCGGGCTCACAGATACGCAGTATTTT. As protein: CSVGWGTSGLTDTQYF.

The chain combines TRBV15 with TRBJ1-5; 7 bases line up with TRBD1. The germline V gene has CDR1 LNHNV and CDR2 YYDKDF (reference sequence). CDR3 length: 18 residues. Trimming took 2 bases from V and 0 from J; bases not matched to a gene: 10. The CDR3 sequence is CATSRLQGGTASNQPQHF. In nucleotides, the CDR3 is TGTGCCACCAGCAGACTGCAGGGCGGGACAGCTAGCAATCAGCCCCAGCATTTT.

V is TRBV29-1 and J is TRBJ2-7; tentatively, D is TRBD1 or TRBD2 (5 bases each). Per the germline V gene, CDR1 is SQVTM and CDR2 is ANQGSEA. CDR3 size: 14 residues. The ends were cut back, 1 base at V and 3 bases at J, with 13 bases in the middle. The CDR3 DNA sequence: TGCAGCGTTGAAGTGAGGGACGGCAGCTACGAGCAGTACTTC. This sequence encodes CSVEVRDGSYEQYF.